The rows below give T cell receptor beta chains drawn from one sample of a study of CD8 T cells in ankylosing spondylitis. TCRdb re-called the 5' RACE reads with MiXCR, one entry per CDR3 protein. The sample carries around 210,000 distinct CDR3 sequences, 8.2% recorded once. The sequenced sample consisted of blood, either unsorted or a sorted T cell fraction (not recorded which). The receptors come from a female donor with ankylosing spondylitis or in good health (not recorded which). The CDR3 runs from the conserved cysteine through the conserved F or W. A D gene is named only where the DNA matches it firmly. Expanded clones are given a class, and other clones once, few, many or no size at all.

j_call: TRBJ2-6; d_call: -; v_call: TRBV7-9; clone_size: -; cdr3_aa: CASSLSFSGANVLTF; cdr3_nt: TGTGCCAGCAGCCTCAGCTTCTCTGGGGCCAACGTCCTGACTTTC
j_call: TRBJ2-7; d_call: -; v_call: TRBV5-1; clone_size: few; cdr3_aa: CASSLASEEEQYF; cdr3_nt: TGCGCCAGCAGCTTGGCCTCAGAAGAGGAGCAGTACTTC
j_call: TRBJ2-7; d_call: TRBD1; v_call: TRBV5-1; clone_size: many; cdr3_aa: CASSPGQENEQYF; cdr3_nt: TGCGCCAGCAGCCCGGGACAGGAGAACGAGCAGTACTTC
j_call: TRBJ2-1; d_call: -; v_call: TRBV27; clone_size: many; cdr3_aa: CASSLSIAYNEQFF; cdr3_nt: TGTGCCAGCAGTTTATCGATCGCTTACAATGAGCAGTTCTTC
j_call: TRBJ1-2; d_call: TRBD1; v_call: TRBV4-3; clone_size: many; cdr3_aa: CASSQVPDRGRYGYTF; cdr3_nt: TGCGCCAGCAGCCAAGTACCGGACAGGGGGAGGTATGGCTACACCTTC
j_call: TRBJ1-2; d_call: -; v_call: TRBV4-1; clone_size: few; cdr3_aa: CASSQAGAYGYTF; cdr3_nt: TGCGCCAGCAGCCAAGCCGGGGCCTATGGCTACACCTTC
j_call: TRBJ1-2; d_call: TRBD1; v_call: TRBV29-1; clone_size: many; cdr3_aa: CSAGTGGFGYTF; cdr3_nt: TGCAGCGCTGGGACAGGGGGCTTTGGCTACACCTTC
j_call: TRBJ1-1; d_call: TRBD1; v_call: TRBV15; clone_size: many; cdr3_aa: CATSRDRENTEAFF; cdr3_nt: TGTGCCACCAGCAGGGACAGGGAGAACACTGAAGCTTTCTTT
j_call: TRBJ2-1; d_call: -; v_call: TRBV19; clone_size: many; cdr3_aa: CASSQPLNEQFF; cdr3_nt: TGTGCCAGTAGTCAGCCCCTCAATGAGCAGTTCTTC
j_call: TRBJ2-1; d_call: TRBD2; v_call: TRBV4-3; clone_size: few; cdr3_aa: CASSQESGRINNEQFF; cdr3_nt: TGCGCCAGCAGCCAAGAAAGCGGGAGAATCAACAATGAGCAGTTCTTC
j_call: TRBJ1-1; d_call: -; v_call: TRBV4-3; clone_size: many; cdr3_aa: CASSQGYRANTEAFF; cdr3_nt: TGCGCCAGCAGCCAAGGATACAGGGCGAACACTGAAGCTTTCTTT
j_call: TRBJ2-6; d_call: -; v_call: TRBV29-1; clone_size: many; cdr3_aa: CSVVEVLSSGANVLTF; cdr3_nt: TGCAGCGTTGTTGAGGTTTTAAGCTCTGGGGCCAACGTCCTGACTTTC
j_call: TRBJ2-1; d_call: -; v_call: TRBV5-1; clone_size: many; cdr3_aa: CASSFRGNSANTYNEQFF; cdr3_nt: TGCGCCAGCAGCTTCCGGGGCAATAGCGCTAATACCTACAATGAGCAGTTCTTC
j_call: TRBJ2-7; d_call: -; v_call: TRBV9; clone_size: many; cdr3_aa: CASSVGTQSYEQYF; cdr3_nt: TGTGCCAGCAGCGTAGGGACACAGTCCTACGAGCAGTACTTC
j_call: TRBJ2-3; d_call: -; v_call: TRBV12-3/TRBV12-4; clone_size: few; cdr3_aa: CACCLLLTILASGDTQYF; cdr3_nt: TGTGCCTGCTGTTTACTGCTCACCATTTTGGCCAGCGGGGATACGCAGTATTTT
j_call: TRBJ1-4; d_call: -; v_call: TRBV12-3/TRBV12-4; clone_size: many; cdr3_aa: CASTLQGGEKLFF; cdr3_nt: TGTGCCAGCACCCTCCAGGGAGGGGAAAAACTGTTTTTT
j_call: TRBJ1-1; d_call: TRBD1; v_call: TRBV6-2/TRBV6-3; clone_size: many; cdr3_aa: CASSLTFRGPTEAFF; cdr3_nt: TGTGCCAGCAGCCTAACCTTCAGGGGGCCCACTGAAGCTTTCTTT
j_call: TRBJ2-2; d_call: -; v_call: TRBV6-5; clone_size: many; cdr3_aa: CASSYSEVDTGELFF; cdr3_nt: TGTGCCAGCAGTTACTCCGAGGTCGACACCGGGGAGCTGTTTTTT
j_call: TRBJ2-7; d_call: -; v_call: TRBV30; clone_size: -; cdr3_aa: CAWSVLFAGVDYEQYF; cdr3_nt: TGTGCCTGGAGTGTACTTTTCGCAGGGGTGGACTACGAGCAGTACTTC
j_call: TRBJ2-3; d_call: -; v_call: TRBV20-1; clone_size: many; cdr3_aa: CSASRQPLVTDTQYF; cdr3_nt: TGCAGTGCTTCCCGACAGCCTCTAGTCACAGATACGCAGTATTTT
j_call: TRBJ2-1; d_call: -; v_call: TRBV29-1; clone_size: -; cdr3_aa: CSVARRNEQFF; cdr3_nt: TGCAGCGTAGCAAGGAGAAATGAGCAGTTCTTC
j_call: TRBJ2-1; d_call: TRBD2; v_call: TRBV7-9; clone_size: -; cdr3_aa: CASSQYSGRHNEQFF; cdr3_nt: TGTGCCAGCAGCCAATATAGCGGGAGGCACAATGAGCAGTTCTTC
j_call: TRBJ1-2; d_call: -; v_call: TRBV4-3; clone_size: few; cdr3_aa: CASSQDRTGTGYTF; cdr3_nt: TGCGCCAGCAGCCAAGACAGGACCGGTACAGGCTACACCTTC
j_call: TRBJ2-7; d_call: TRBD2; v_call: TRBV7-9; clone_size: many; cdr3_aa: CASSFSRLAGAYEQYF; cdr3_nt: TGTGCCAGCAGCTTCTCCCGACTAGCGGGAGCCTACGAGCAGTACTTC
j_call: TRBJ1-5; d_call: -; v_call: TRBV5-5; clone_size: many; cdr3_aa: CASSPREPGTHQPQHF; cdr3_nt: TGTGCCAGCAGCCCTCGAGAACCAGGGACCCATCAGCCCCAGCATTTT
j_call: TRBJ2-3; d_call: TRBD2; v_call: TRBV4-1; clone_size: many; cdr3_aa: CASSQVAGASSSTDTQYF; cdr3_nt: TGCGCCAGCAGCCAAGTAGCGGGAGCCTCATCTAGCACAGATACGCAGTATTTT
j_call: TRBJ1-6; d_call: -; v_call: TRBV12-3/TRBV12-4; clone_size: many; cdr3_aa: CASSSSGGGGRSPLHF; cdr3_nt: TGTGCCAGCAGTTCTTCTGGGGGGGGGGGCCGTTCACCCCTCCACTTT
j_call: TRBJ2-3; d_call: -; v_call: TRBV4-3; clone_size: few; cdr3_aa: CASSQESGAGTDTQYF; cdr3_nt: TGCGCCAGCAGCCAAGAGTCGGGAGCCGGCACAGATACGCAGTATTTT
j_call: TRBJ1-2; d_call: -; v_call: TRBV19; clone_size: many; cdr3_aa: CASSSQGEYGYTF; cdr3_nt: TGTGCCAGTAGTTCGCAGGGAGAGTATGGCTACACCTTC
j_call: TRBJ1-1; d_call: -; v_call: TRBV4-2; clone_size: many; cdr3_aa: CASSQEEGVGDTEAFF; cdr3_nt: TGTGCCAGCAGCCAAGAGGAGGGGGTCGGCGACACTGAAGCTTTCTTT
j_call: TRBJ1-1; d_call: -; v_call: TRBV27; clone_size: many; cdr3_aa: CASSKPMNTEAFF; cdr3_nt: TGTGCCAGCAGTAAACCTATGAACACTGAAGCTTTCTTT
j_call: TRBJ2-5; d_call: -; v_call: TRBV7-2; clone_size: -; cdr3_aa: CASSSWYETQYF; cdr3_nt: TGTGCCAGCAGCTCCTGGTACGAGACCCAGTACTTC
j_call: TRBJ2-5; d_call: -; v_call: TRBV11-2; clone_size: many; cdr3_aa: CASSFPGRQETQYF; cdr3_nt: TGTGCCAGCAGCTTTCCGGGACGCCAAGAGACCCAGTACTTC
j_call: TRBJ1-5; d_call: TRBD1; v_call: TRBV4-3; clone_size: -; cdr3_aa: CASSQDRGNQPQRF; cdr3_nt: TGCGCCAGCAGCCAGGACAGGGGGAATCAGCCCCAGCGTTTT
j_call: TRBJ2-7; d_call: -; v_call: TRBV25-1; clone_size: many; cdr3_aa: CASSEVGLYYEQYF; cdr3_nt: TGTGCCAGCAGTGAAGTTGGACTATACTACGAGCAGTACTTC
j_call: TRBJ1-2; d_call: TRBD1; v_call: TRBV30; clone_size: many; cdr3_aa: CAWSYRGYGYTF; cdr3_nt: TGTGCCTGGAGTTACAGGGGGTATGGCTACACCTTC
j_call: TRBJ2-1; d_call: -; v_call: TRBV24-1; clone_size: -; cdr3_aa: CTTSDSGSSYNEQFF; cdr3_nt: TGTACCACCAGTGATTCAGGGTCCTCCTACAATGAGCAGTTCTTC
j_call: TRBJ2-1; d_call: TRBD2; v_call: TRBV29-1; clone_size: few; cdr3_aa: CSALAALNEQFF; cdr3_nt: TGCAGCGCACTAGCGGCGCTTAATGAGCAGTTCTTC
j_call: TRBJ1-5; d_call: -; v_call: TRBV15; clone_size: -; cdr3_aa: CATSFEGKYSNQPQHF; cdr3_nt: TGTGCCACCAGCTTTGAGGGGAAATATAGCAATCAGCCCCAGCATTTT
j_call: TRBJ2-1; d_call: TRBD2; v_call: TRBV7-2; clone_size: many; cdr3_aa: CASSPQREVVDEQFF; cdr3_nt: TGTGCCAGCAGCCCCCAGCGGGAGGTTGTAGATGAGCAGTTCTTC
j_call: TRBJ1-5; d_call: -; v_call: TRBV2; clone_size: many; cdr3_aa: CASSRRDLSNQPQHF; cdr3_nt: TGTGCCAGCAGCCGCCGGGACCTTAGCAATCAGCCCCAGCATTTT
j_call: TRBJ1-1; d_call: -; v_call: TRBV12-3/TRBV12-4; clone_size: many; cdr3_aa: CASSSRTGRDTEAFF; cdr3_nt: TGTGCCAGCAGTTCAAGGACTGGGAGGGATACTGAAGCTTTCTTT
j_call: TRBJ2-5; d_call: -; v_call: TRBV6-2/TRBV6-3; clone_size: many; cdr3_aa: CASSYNAGDQETQYF; cdr3_nt: TGTGCCAGCAGTTATAACGCAGGAGATCAAGAGACCCAGTACTTC
j_call: TRBJ1-2; d_call: -; v_call: TRBV7-2; clone_size: many; cdr3_aa: CASSQDTEYGYTF; cdr3_nt: TGTGCCAGCAGCCAGGACACTGAGTATGGCTACACCTTC
j_call: TRBJ2-1; d_call: -; v_call: TRBV7-1; clone_size: -; cdr3_aa: CASSRAEGVDNEQFF; cdr3_nt: TGTGCCAGCAGTCGCGCGGAGGGGGTTGACAATGAGCAGTTCTTC
j_call: TRBJ2-3; d_call: -; v_call: TRBV11-2; clone_size: many; cdr3_aa: CASSPPRHTDTQYF; cdr3_nt: TGTGCCAGCAGCCCTCCGAGGCACACAGATACGCAGTATTTT
j_call: TRBJ2-5; d_call: TRBD2; v_call: TRBV3-1; clone_size: many; cdr3_aa: CASSAPDLAAQETQYF; cdr3_nt: TGTGCCAGCAGCGCCCCCGATCTAGCGGCCCAAGAGACCCAGTACTTC
j_call: TRBJ1-1; d_call: -; v_call: TRBV25-1; clone_size: many; cdr3_aa: CASSESIGTGAFF; cdr3_nt: TGTGCCAGCAGTGAATCTATCGGGACCGGGGCTTTCTTT
j_call: TRBJ2-2; d_call: -; v_call: TRBV7-7; clone_size: many; cdr3_aa: CASSLGSAGELFF; cdr3_nt: TGTGCTAGCAGCTTAGGTTCCGCCGGGGAGCTGTTTTTT
j_call: TRBJ1-6; d_call: -; v_call: TRBV7-6; clone_size: many; cdr3_aa: CASSSNQGYSPLHF; cdr3_nt: TGTGCCAGCAGCTCGAACCAGGGCTATTCACCCCTCCACTTT
j_call: TRBJ1-1; d_call: -; v_call: TRBV7-9; clone_size: -; cdr3_aa: CASSLGAGKNTEAFF; cdr3_nt: TGTGCCAGCAGCTTAGGGGCAGGAAAGAACACTGAAGCTTTCTTT
j_call: TRBJ2-7; d_call: -; v_call: TRBV5-5; clone_size: many; cdr3_aa: CASSSSGGAYEQYF; cdr3_nt: TGTGCCAGCAGCAGTAGCGGCGGCGCCTACGAGCAGTACTTC
j_call: TRBJ2-7; d_call: -; v_call: TRBV6-2/TRBV6-3; clone_size: many; cdr3_aa: CASSYSAQQYF; cdr3_nt: TGTGCCAGCAGTTACTCTGCCCAGCAGTACTTC
j_call: TRBJ1-3; d_call: -; v_call: TRBV15; clone_size: -; cdr3_aa: CATSRDVGRNAIYF; cdr3_nt: TGTGCCACGAGTCGGGACGTCGGGAGAAACGCCATATATTTT
j_call: TRBJ2-1; d_call: TRBD2; v_call: TRBV24-1; clone_size: many; cdr3_aa: CATSESAGGFSEQFF; cdr3_nt: TGTGCCACCAGTGAGTCAGCGGGAGGATTCAGTGAGCAGTTCTTC